These 9 T cell receptor beta chains were sequenced from one sample in a study of blood T cell repertoires in COVID-19. Using immunoSEQ multiplex PCR, the repertoire was profiled, and TCRdb retains in-frame clones only, with some absent. This sample has tens of thousands of clones, with about 82% found just once. Sample: peripheral blood. Receptors were obtained from a man aged 65-85 years with acute or convalescent COVID-19.

Comment on this clone: At one end the junction does not follow the germline gene, possibly because of a read error. The gene calls are TRBV6-1 and TRBJ2-7; 10 bases are shared with TRBD1. The germline CDR1 and CDR2 sequences are MNHNS and SASEGT. The CDR3 runs to 15 residues. CDR3 bases: TGTGCCAGCAGGGAAGACAGGGGGCGGGCCTACGAGCAGTACTTC. Its protein is CASREDRGRAYEQYF.

This clone was detected only once. The chain couples TRBV18 to TRBJ2-3, with D unclear. This CDR3 contains 14 residues. V lost 2 bases to trimming and J lost 2 bases, with 8 bases between them. CDR1 and CDR2 (germline): KGHSH, LQKENI. For the CDR3, the DNA is TGTGCCAGCTCACCAGCAGGCCACACAGATACGCAGTATTTT. It yields the protein CASSPAGHTDTQYF.

This chain links TRBV9 with TRBJ2-7, with 9 bases fitting TRBD1. The germline gives CDR1 SGDLS, CDR2 YYNGEE. The length of the CDR3 is 18 residues. The V and J ends lost 3 bases and 2 bases, in that order; junction bases with no gene match: 15. For the CDR3, the DNA is TGTGCCAGCAGCGCCCGTCCCGGGACAGGGTTCGGAGCCTACGAGCAGTACTTC. It yields the protein CASSARPGTGFGAYEQYF.

V gene TRBV6-6 combines with J gene TRBJ2-1, with 9 bases that match TRBD2. The CDR3 has 14 residues. Germline CDR1 reads MNHNY; CDR2 reads SVGAGI (reference sequence). V was pared by 8 bases and J by 7 bases, with 9 bases of the junction left unmatched. CDR3 in DNA: TGTGCCAGCCTCCTAGCGGGGTCGCTGAATGAGCAGTTCTTC. Translation: CASLLAGSLNEQFF.

The V call is TRBV7-8, the J call TRBJ2-5; 11 nucleotides agree with TRBD2. Germline CDR1 and CDR2: SGHVS and FQNEAQ. Germline trimming cut 3 bases from V and 2 bases from J; bases unmatched to any gene: 2. The CDR3 length is 15 residues. CDR3 sequence (DNA): TGTGCCAGCAGCTTCAGACTAGCGGGGCAAGAGACCCAGTACTTC. Translation: CASSFRLAGQETQYF.

This chain links TRBV5-1 with TRBJ2-5; the D gene is possibly TRBD1 (5 bases). Germline values: CDR1 SGHRS, CDR2 YFSETQ. V was clipped by 6 bases and J by 13 bases, with 19 bases between them. There are 12 residues in the CDR3. CDR3 nucleotides: TGCGCCAGCACGCCGGAAGGGGCAGGGCTGTACTTC. This sequence encodes CASTPEGAGLYF.

This chain connects TRBV24-1 to TRBJ2-5, with D possibly matching TRBD2 (6 bases). There are 13 residues in the CDR3. Looked up from germline, CDR1 is KGHDR and CDR2 is SFDVKD. Trimming pared 7 bases from V and 2 bases from J, leaving 10 bases between. CDR3 DNA: TGTGCCACCAGGAGGGGAGGACAAGAGACCCAGTACTTC. Translating gives CATRRGGQETQYF.

This chain connects TRBV2 to TRBJ1-1; D unclear. V lost 7 bases and J lost 5, with 8 bases in between. The germline CDR1 and CDR2 sequences are SNHLY and FYNNEI. The CDR3 consists of 11 residues. As DNA, the CDR3 is TGTGCCAGCACGGAGAGGACTGAAGCTTTCTTT. This sequence encodes CASTERTEAFF.

V and J are TRBV30 and TRBJ1-6; D not resolved. Germline CDR1 and CDR2: GTSNPN and SVGIG (reference sequence). V dropped 0 bases and J dropped 14 bases, with 11 bases sitting between them. CDR3 length: 12 amino acids. This chain's CDR3 is CAWSVLRETLHF. DNA of the CDR3: TGTGCCTGGAGTGTACTACGTGAGACCCTCCACTTT.